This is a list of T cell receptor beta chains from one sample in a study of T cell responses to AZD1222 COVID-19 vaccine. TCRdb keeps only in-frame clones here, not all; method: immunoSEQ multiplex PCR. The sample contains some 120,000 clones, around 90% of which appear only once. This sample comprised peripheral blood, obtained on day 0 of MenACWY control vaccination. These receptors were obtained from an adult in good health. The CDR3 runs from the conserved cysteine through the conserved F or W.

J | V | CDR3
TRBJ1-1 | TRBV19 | CASSIVWPLNTEAFF
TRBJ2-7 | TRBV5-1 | CASSDWTSGRGLSYEQYF
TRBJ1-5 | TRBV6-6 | CASSSGTGVNQPQHF
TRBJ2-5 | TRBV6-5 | CASSYSGTGETQYF
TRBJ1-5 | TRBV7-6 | CASSLRQNQPQHF
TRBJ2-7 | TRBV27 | CASSLAGLSSYEQYF
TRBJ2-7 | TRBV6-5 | CASRISGSYEQYF
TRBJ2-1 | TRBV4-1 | CASSRGLVPWDEQFF
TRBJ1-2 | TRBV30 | CACQQNRVNYGYTF
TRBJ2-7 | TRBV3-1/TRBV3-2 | CASSQVRFYEQYF
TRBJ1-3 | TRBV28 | CASTTTLGRANSGNTIYF
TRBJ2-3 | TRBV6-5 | CASSSAGRITDTQYF
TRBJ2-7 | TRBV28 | CASTFRLGISYEQYF
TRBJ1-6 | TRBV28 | CASRPPEPLGSPLHF
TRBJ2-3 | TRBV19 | CASSLGQSKYTQYF
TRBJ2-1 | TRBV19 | CASSPGLANSHEQFF
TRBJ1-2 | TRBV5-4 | CASSLGPGETSGYTF
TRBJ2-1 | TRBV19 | CASKGGVARGYNEQFF
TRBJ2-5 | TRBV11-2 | CASSFSPGRQETQYF
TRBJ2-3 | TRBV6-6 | CASSKSTDTQYF
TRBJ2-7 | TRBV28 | CASSSTDQAYEQYF
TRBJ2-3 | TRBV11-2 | CASSPPGRADTQYF
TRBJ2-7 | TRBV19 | CATADRDEQYF
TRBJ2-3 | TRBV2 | CASSVGGKGRDTQYF
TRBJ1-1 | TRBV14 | CASRGQGPTEAFF
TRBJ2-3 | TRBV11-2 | CASSLGTDTQYF
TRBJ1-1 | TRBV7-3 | CASSSVQGAEAFF
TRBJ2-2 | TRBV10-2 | CASSDSPSGTGELFF
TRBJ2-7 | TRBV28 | CASRPSGSYEQYF
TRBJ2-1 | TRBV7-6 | CASSSPTVSSYNEQFF
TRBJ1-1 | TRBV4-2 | CASSQEGPGGSPGTEAFF
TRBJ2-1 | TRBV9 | CASSVNRYPAPYNEQFF
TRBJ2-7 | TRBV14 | CASSPGLAGVERISYEQYF
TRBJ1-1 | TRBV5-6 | CASSPGVDTEAFF
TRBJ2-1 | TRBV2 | CASRFGTSGYYNEQFF
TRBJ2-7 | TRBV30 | CAWSAPPRDYEQYF
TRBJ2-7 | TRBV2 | CASSDVVSYEQYF